This T cell receptor beta chain was recorded in a study of T cell changes during pregnancy in multiple sclerosis. V was pared by 4 bases and J by 6 bases, with 11 bases between. There are 13 residues in the CDR3. CDR1 SGHNT and CDR2 YYREEE come from the germline V gene (reference sequence). The protocol was immunoSEQ multiplex PCR, while the TCRdb copy is restricted to in-frame clones and leaves out a portion. The sample lists 43,000 or so clones; about 87% were seen once. The rearrangement uses TRBV5-4 and TRBJ1-3; no reliable D call. The TCR was taken from a female donor with multiple sclerosis, enrolled in a pregnancy study. This specimen was peripheral blood, taken in the first trimester of pregnancy. CDR3 in DNA: TGTGCCAGCAGCATTGCACGAGAAAACACCATATATTTT. Its protein is CASSIARENTIYF.